One and the same sample provided the 5 T cell receptor beta chains below, sequenced in a study of beta chain features in type 1 diabetes. The isolated RNA, all of it, was reverse transcribed, so expressed TCRB transcripts were what got sequenced. Data came from immunoSEQ multiplex PCR; TCRdb stores just in-frame clones and leaves some out. The data contain roughly 240,000 clones, around 68% of them singletons. Material for sequencing was naive CD4+ T cells from blood. All receptors derive from a man younger than 45 in good health.

The V and J genes are TRBV7-2 and TRBJ2-1; unclear D gene. V was trimmed by 5 bases and J by 0 bases, leaving 11 bases between them. The length of the CDR3 is 15 residues. Germline V gene lookup returns CDR1 SGHTA and CDR2 FQGNSA. DNA of the CDR3: TGTGCCAGCAGCACAGAGGCGGCCTCCTACAATGAGCAGTTCTTC. It is translated as CASSTEAASYNEQFF.

The chain recombines TRBV13 with TRBJ2-5, with D unclear. Germline V gives CDR1 PRHDT, CDR2 FYEKMQ (reference sequence). The CDR3 covers 10 residues. Trimming pared 5 bases from V and 2 bases from J, leaving 0 bases between. CDR3 nucleotides: TGTGCCAGCAGCCAAGAGACCCAGTACTTC. It specifies CASSQETQYF.

This chain uses TRBV30 with TRBJ1-6; 7 nucleotides match TRBD1. V lost 3 bases to trimming and J lost 7 bases; unmatched junction nucleotides: 6. The germline V gene encodes CDR1 GTSNPN and CDR2 SVGIG (reference sequence). The CDR3 contains 14 residues. The CDR3 loop is CAWRQGLRNSPLHF. The CDR3 nucleotides are TGTGCCTGGAGACAGGGGTTGCGGAATTCACCCCTCCACTTT.

As for this clone: This specimen includes other DNA sequences encoding the same CDR3. The chain employs TRBV5-1 and TRBJ2-7; D unclear. Germline V gene data show CDR1 as SGHRS and CDR2 as YFSETQ. V was shortened by 0 bases and J by 4 bases, with 2 bases between the two germline ends. The CDR3 consists of 11 residues. CDR3 loop: CASSLGYEQYF. DNA of the CDR3: TGCGCCAGCAGCTTGGGTTACGAGCAGTACTTC. The whole variable domain, remainder taken from reference TRBV5-1 and TRBJ2-7, is KAGVTQTPRYLIKTRGQQVTLSCSPISGHRSVSWYQQTPGQGLQFLFEYFSETQRNKGNFPGRFSGRQFSNSRSEMNVSTLELGDSALYLCASSLGYEQYFGPGTRLTVT.

This clone was counted a few times. The chain employs TRBV6-6 and TRBJ2-1; 10 bases match TRBD1. This CDR3 contains 16 residues. V dropped 4 bases and J dropped 3; count of bases not matched to a gene: 6. Looked up from germline, CDR1 is MNHNY and CDR2 is SVGAGI (reference sequence). In DNA form, the CDR3 reads TGTGCCAGCAGTTCACACCGGGACAGGGGCTACAATGAGCAGTTCTTC. Encoded protein: CASSSHRDRGYNEQFF.